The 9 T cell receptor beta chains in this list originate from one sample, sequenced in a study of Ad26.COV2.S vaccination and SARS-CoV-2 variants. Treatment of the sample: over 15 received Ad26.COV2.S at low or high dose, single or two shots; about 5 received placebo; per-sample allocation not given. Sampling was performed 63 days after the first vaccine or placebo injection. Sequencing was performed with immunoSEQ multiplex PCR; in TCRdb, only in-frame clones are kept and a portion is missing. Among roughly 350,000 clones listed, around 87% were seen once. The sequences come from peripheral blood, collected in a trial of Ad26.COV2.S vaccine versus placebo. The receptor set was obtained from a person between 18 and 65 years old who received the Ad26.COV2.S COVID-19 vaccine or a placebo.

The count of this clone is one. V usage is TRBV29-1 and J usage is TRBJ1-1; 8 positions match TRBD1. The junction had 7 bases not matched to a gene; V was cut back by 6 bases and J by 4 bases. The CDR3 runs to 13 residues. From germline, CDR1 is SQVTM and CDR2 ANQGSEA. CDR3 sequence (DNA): TGCAGCGTCCGGACAGGGCGGGCCACTGAAGCTTTCTTT. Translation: CSVRTGRATEAFF.

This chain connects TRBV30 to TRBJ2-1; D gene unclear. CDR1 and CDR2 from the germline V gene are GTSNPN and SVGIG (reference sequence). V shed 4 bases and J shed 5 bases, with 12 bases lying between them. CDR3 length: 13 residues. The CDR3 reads CAWIREWDNEQFF. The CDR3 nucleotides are TGTGCCTGGATAAGAGAGTGGGACAATGAGCAGTTCTTC.

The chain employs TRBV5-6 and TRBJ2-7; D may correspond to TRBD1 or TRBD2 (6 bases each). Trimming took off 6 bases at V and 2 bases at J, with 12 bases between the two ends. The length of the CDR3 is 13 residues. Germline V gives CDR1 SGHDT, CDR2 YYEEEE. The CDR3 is CASTLRGPYEQYF. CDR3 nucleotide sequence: TGTGCCAGCACCTTACGGGGGCCCTACGAGCAGTACTTC.

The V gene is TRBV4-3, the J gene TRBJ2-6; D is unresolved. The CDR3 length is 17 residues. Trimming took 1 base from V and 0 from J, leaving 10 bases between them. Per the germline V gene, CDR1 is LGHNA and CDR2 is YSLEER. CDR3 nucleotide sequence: TGCGCCAGCAGCCAAGGTTTTGGGGTCTCTGGGGCCAACGTCCTGACTTTC. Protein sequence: CASSQGFGVSGANVLTF.

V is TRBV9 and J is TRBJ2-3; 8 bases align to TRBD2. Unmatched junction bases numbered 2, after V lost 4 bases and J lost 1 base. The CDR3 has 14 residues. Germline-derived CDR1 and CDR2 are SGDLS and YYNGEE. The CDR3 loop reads CASSSGGRTDTQYF. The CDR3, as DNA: TGTGCCAGCAGCTCGGGGGGGCGCACAGATACGCAGTATTTT.

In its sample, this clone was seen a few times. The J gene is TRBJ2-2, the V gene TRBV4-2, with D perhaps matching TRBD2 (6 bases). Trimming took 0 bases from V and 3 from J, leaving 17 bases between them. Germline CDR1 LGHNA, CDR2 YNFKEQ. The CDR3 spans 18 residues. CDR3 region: CASSQDSGSGEYTGELFF. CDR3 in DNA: TGTGCCAGCAGCCAAGACTCGGGATCGGGGGAGTACACCGGGGAGCTGTTTTTT.

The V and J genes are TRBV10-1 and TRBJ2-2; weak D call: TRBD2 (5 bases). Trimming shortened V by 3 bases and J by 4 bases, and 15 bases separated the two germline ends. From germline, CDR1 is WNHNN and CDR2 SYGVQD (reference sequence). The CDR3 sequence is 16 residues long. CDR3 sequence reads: CASSEFGIMGTGELFF. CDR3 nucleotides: TGCGCCAGCAGTGAATTCGGGATAATGGGCACCGGGGAGCTGTTTTTT.

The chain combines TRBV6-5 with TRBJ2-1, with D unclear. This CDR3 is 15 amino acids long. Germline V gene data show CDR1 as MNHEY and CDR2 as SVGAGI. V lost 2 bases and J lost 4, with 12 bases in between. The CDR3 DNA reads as TGTGCCAGCAGTTACGGTCCCCCTGTTTACAATGAGCAGTTCTTC. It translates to CASSYGPPVYNEQFF.

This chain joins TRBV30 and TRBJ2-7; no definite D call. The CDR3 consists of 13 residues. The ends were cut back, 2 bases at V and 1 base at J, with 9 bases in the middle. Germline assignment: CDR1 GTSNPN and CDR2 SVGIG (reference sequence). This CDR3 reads CAWSQVTSYEQYF. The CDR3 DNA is TGTGCCTGGAGTCAGGTGACATCCTACGAGCAGTACTTC.